One sample yielded the 5 T cell receptor beta chains listed below, sequenced in a study of metastatic and nonmetastatic thyroid tumors (dated by TCRdb to about 2020). The library came from PCR. TCRdb shows the sequencer as Illumina HiSeq 4000. Using fastp trimming at Q25 and MiXCR clonotype assembly, TCRdb reanalyzed the public sequencing data and kept in-frame beta chains. Here the sample has approximately 11,000 clones; 25% to 30% occur a single time. The ten largest make up 10% to 13% of the sample. Before undergoing thyroid surgery, none of the patients had been given any kind of treatment. The sample taken for sequencing was tumor tissue. The receptors stem from a male donor with papillary thyroid cancer or a benign thyroid nodule (not recorded which). Some clones in this sample may be carry-over from other donors' samples.

This chain joins TRBV20-1 and TRBJ1-4, with 9 bases aligning to TRBD1. Per the germline V gene, CDR1 is DFQATT and CDR2 is SNEGSKA (reference sequence). The length of the CDR3 is 16 residues. V lost 3 bases, J lost 3 bases, and 8 bases stayed unmatched. The CDR3 region is CSASIWTGDSNEKLFF. CDR3 DNA sequence: TGCAGTGCTAGCATCTGGACAGGGGACTCTAATGAAAAACTGTTTTTT.

This clone was counted between two and nine times. The rearrangement links TRBV28 to TRBJ2-5; the match to TRBD2 covers 13 bases. This CDR3 has 14 residues. Germline V gene lookup returns CDR1 MDHEN and CDR2 SYDVKM. J gave up 7 bases and V 5 bases, and 4 bases lay outside the gene matches. The CDR3 DNA reads TGTGCCAGCAGTCGGACTAGCGGGAGTGGGACCCAGTACTTC. This encodes CASSRTSGSGTQYF.

V and J are TRBV28 and TRBJ2-3; D is unresolved. The CDR3 length is 13 residues. V was clipped by 6 bases and J by 2 bases, with 9 bases between them. The germline gives CDR1 MDHEN, CDR2 SYDVKM. The CDR3 DNA reads TGTGCCAGCAGAAGGGTCCTCACAGATACGCAGTATTTT. Protein: CASRRVLTDTQYF.

The rearrangement links TRBV4-1 to TRBJ1-1; 7 bases align to TRBD1. The V gene end was trimmed by 0 bases and the J gene end by 3 bases; junction bases not matched to a gene: 13. Germline CDR1 is MGHRA and CDR2 is YSYEKL. This CDR3 contains 18 residues. This chain's CDR3 is CASSQDDRDGGSDTEAFF. The CDR3 region has the DNA TGCGCCAGCAGCCAAGATGACAGGGATGGTGGATCGGACACTGAAGCTTTCTTT.

The rearrangement links TRBV28 to TRBJ2-7; tentative D call: TRBD2 (6 bases). From germline, CDR1 is MDHEN and CDR2 SYDVKM. V was pared by 6 bases and J by 3 bases, with 18 bases between. The CDR3 is 15 amino acids. CDR3 in amino acids: CASSPPELANYEQYF. For the CDR3, the DNA is TGTGCCAGCAGCCCTCCAGAACTAGCTAACTACGAGCAGTACTTC.